What follows are 24 T cell receptor beta chains derived from one specimen sequenced in a study of T cell clusters in autoimmune cytopenias. Some 38,000 genome equivalents of blood DNA were amplified for TRB. TRB was amplified by touch-down multiplex PCR, primer pools A and B combined. TCRdb reprocessed the multiplex PCR reads, with one entry per CDR3 protein and no DNA. The data show around 9,000 distinct CDR3 sequences, and the top ten clones hold 4.1%. The sequenced sample was peripheral blood. These receptors all stem from a human donor with an autoimmune cytopenia or autoimmune hepatitis (not recorded which).

The chain carries TRBV6-6 and TRBJ1-2. The CDR3 length is 17 residues. Germline values: CDR1 MNHNY, CDR2 SVGAGI (reference sequence). The CDR3 region is CASSYGGGDSGNYGYTF.

The chain uses TRBV20-1 and TRBJ2-2; the TRBD2 assignment by TCRdb is unverifiable without DNA. The CDR3 length is 17 residues. Germline CDR1 DFQATT, CDR2 SNEGSKA (reference sequence). CDR3: CSARDRVLGGNTGELFF.

The V call is TRBV10-3, the J call TRBJ1-5; TCRdb selects TRBD1, and the lack of DNA leaves this call unchecked. This CDR3 is 17 amino acids long. Germline V gene lookup returns CDR1 ENHRY and CDR2 SYGVKD. The CDR3 sequence: CAISDDGQGLGRQPQHF.

This clonotype ranks as medium-sized in terms of frequency. This rearrangement joins TRBV12-3 or TRBV12-4 to TRBJ2-1; TCRdb picks TRBD1, but there is no DNA to check that call. The CDR3 has 15 amino acids. Here the CDR3 reads CASSFGRQGHNEQFF.

The chain employs TRBV6-6 and TRBJ2-7; TCRdb picks TRBD2, but there is no DNA to check that call. The CDR3 spans 15 residues. Germline assignment: CDR1 MNHNY and CDR2 SVGAGI (reference sequence). CDR3 protein: CASSYLASGSYEQYF.

The genes are TRBV20-1 and TRBJ1-1; TCRdb indicates TRBD1, and absent DNA this call remains unverified. Germline lookup yields CDR1 DFQATT and CDR2 SNEGSKA (reference sequence). This CDR3 comprises 17 residues. This CDR3 is CSAPNRGGLVLNTEAFF.

The genes are TRBV12-3 or TRBV12-4 and TRBJ1-1. The CDR3 length is 12 residues. The CDR3 protein is CASSTGQRDAFF.

V is TRBV6-5 and J is TRBJ1-5; without DNA, the TCRdb call of TRBD1 cannot be checked. The CDR3 covers 14 residues. Germline assignment: CDR1 MNHEY and CDR2 SVGAGI. CDR3 loop: CASNPTGSNQPQHF.

The gene calls are TRBV27 and TRBJ2-2. Germline V gene sequence: CDR1 MNHEY, CDR2 SMNVEV (reference sequence). The CDR3 extends over 14 amino acids. The CDR3 protein is CASSLAVNTGELFF.

This clonotype ranks as medium-sized in terms of frequency. The chain has TRBV29-1 and TRBJ2-3; TCRdb proposes TRBD1, but this gene call is untestable without DNA. The CDR3 is 12 residues long. The germline V gene has CDR1 SQVTM and CDR2 ANQGSEA. The CDR3 here is CSAQRDTDTQYF.

Judged by frequency, this clonotype is medium-sized. The chain recombines TRBV29-1 with TRBJ2-1. The CDR3 is made up of 14 amino acids. The germline gives CDR1 SQVTM, CDR2 ANQGSEA. CDR3 sequence reads: CSVETQDAHNEQFF.

The CDR3 sequence is CASSLGGTSGSYEQYF. V gene TRBV12-3 or TRBV12-4 combines with J gene TRBJ2-5; TCRdb reports TRBD2, a call that lacks DNA to check it against. This CDR3 is built from 16 residues.

This clonotype counts as medium-sized (0.01 to 0.1%) by frequency. The chain is built from TRBV11-1 and TRBJ2-5; TCRdb reports TRBD1, a call that lacks DNA to check it against. Per the germline V gene, CDR1 is SGHAT and CDR2 is FQDESV (reference sequence). This CDR3 is 15 amino acids long. CDR3 in amino acids: CASSPRDRGRGTQYF.

The genes are TRBV18 and TRBJ1-1; absent DNA, TCRdb's TRBD1 call cannot be checked. The CDR3 extends over 16 amino acids. CDR1 and CDR2 from the germline V gene are KGHSH and LQKENI. CDR3 region: CASTTLGEGGPPEAFF.

This clonotype registers medium-sized by frequency. The rearrangement uses TRBV19 and TRBJ1-2. The V gene's germline CDR1 is LNHDA and CDR2 SQIVND (reference sequence). CDR3 length equals 12 residues. Here the CDR3 reads CASRGATLGYTF.

The chain links TRBV6-2 or TRBV6-3 to TRBJ1-3. Germline CDR1 is MNHEY and CDR2 is SVGEGT. This CDR3 is 13 amino acids long. CDR3 in amino acids: CASRTVSGNTIYF.

Its frequency marks this clonotype as medium-sized. The chain employs TRBV6-5 and TRBJ2-1; the D call of TRBD1 rests on TCRdb alone, since no DNA is present to check it. From germline, CDR1 is MNHEY and CDR2 SVGAGI. CDR3 length: 15 residues. The CDR3 protein is CASRPWQGSYNEQFF.

CDR3 region: CASPQLVGAYEQYF. The rearrangement joins TRBV5-5 to TRBJ2-7; TCRdb designates TRBD1, a call that cannot be tested without DNA. CDR3 length: 14 amino acids. Germline V gene sequence: CDR1 SGHKS, CDR2 YYEKEE (reference sequence). The full variable domain, rest sourced from reference TRBV5-5 and TRBJ2-7, is DAGVTQSPTHLIKTRGQQVTLRCSPISGHKSVSWYQQVLGQGPQFIFQYYEKEERGRGNFPDRFSARQFPNYSSELNVNALLLGDSALYLCASPQLVGAYEQYFGPGTRLTVT.

Its frequency marks this clonotype as medium-sized. The CDR3 protein is CASRPPGGALGELFF. The V gene is TRBV6-6, the J gene TRBJ2-2; TCRdb returns TRBD1, unconfirmable since there is no DNA. CDR3 length equals 15 residues. CDR1 is MNHNY, CDR2 SVGAGI, per germline (reference sequence).

The rearrangement uses TRBV27 and TRBJ1-2; with no DNA, the TCRdb D assignment of TRBD1 cannot be verified. This CDR3 spans 14 amino acids. From germline, CDR1 is MNHEY and CDR2 SMNVEV (reference sequence). CDR3: CASSPTLSLYGYTF.

V is TRBV15 and J is TRBJ1-1. The CDR3 is 14 residues long. Germline CDR1 LNHNV, CDR2 YYDKDF (reference sequence). CDR3: CATSRRGGDTEAFF.

V usage is TRBV20-1 and J usage is TRBJ2-3; TCRdb names TRBD2, which stays unverified in the absence of DNA. The CDR3 has 13 residues. CDR1 is DFQATT and CDR2 is SNEGSKA in the germline V gene (reference sequence). This chain's CDR3 is CSAATSGKNTQYF.

This clonotype is called medium-sized based on its frequency. This chain uses TRBV15 with TRBJ2-3. Germline V gene lookup returns CDR1 LNHNV and CDR2 YYDKDF (reference sequence). This CDR3 has 18 residues. The CDR3 spells CATSGSLRHAKATDTQYF.

This chain connects TRBV6-5 to TRBJ1-5; the D gene TCRdb calls, TRBD1, cannot be checked with no DNA. CDR3 size: 15 residues. The germline V gene encodes CDR1 MNHEY and CDR2 SVGAGI. CDR3 region: CASYSPPPGNQPQHF.